These 22 T cell receptor beta chains were sequenced from one sample in a study of T-cell memory formation after mild COVID-19. TCRdb re-called the 5' RACE reads through MiXCR, storing one row per CDR3 protein. The table has 210,000 or so distinct CDR3 sequences, around 25% seen once. The sample taken for sequencing was PBMCs or a T cell subset sorted from them (not recorded which). These receptors originate from an adult woman who had mild COVID-19 (a few samples of this study predate the infection). Cell type and time point are not known.

The chain recombines TRBV9 with TRBJ2-7; TRBD2 is a possible D gene (6 bases). CDR1 and CDR2 from the germline V gene are SGDLS and YYNGEE. Trimming removed 0 bases at V and 0 bases at J, with 19 bases between. The CDR3 totals 18 residues. The CDR3 coding sequence is TGTGCCAGCAGCGTAGGGGGGGAAGGAATCGAGGGCTCCTACGAGCAGTACTTC. Amino acid sequence: CASSVGGEGIEGSYEQYF.

The rearrangement links TRBV19 to TRBJ2-1; 11 bases are a match to TRBD2. CDR3 length: 16 residues. V gave up 7 bases and J gave up 8 bases; unmatched junction bases: 13. The germline V gene encodes CDR1 LNHDA and CDR2 SQIVND (reference sequence). In DNA form, the CDR3 reads TGTGCCAGTAAAAATAGCGGGAGGGCCCTCGCGGATGAGCAGTTCTTC. It is translated as CASKNSGRALADEQFF.

The rearrangement links TRBV12-5 to TRBJ2-4, with 7 positions matching TRBD2. The CDR3 extends over 16 amino acids. The junction had 4 bases not matched to a gene; V was cut back by 0 bases and J by 2 bases. Germline V gives CDR1 LGHNT, CDR2 FRNRAP. CDR3 sequence: CASGLVRGGPKNIQYF. CDR3 bases: TGTGCTAGTGGTTTGGTACGCGGGGGACCCAAAAACATTCAGTACTTC.

The genes are TRBV20-1 and TRBJ1-6; D uncertain. This CDR3 region has 14 residues. Germline V gene lookup returns CDR1 DFQATT and CDR2 SNEGSKA (reference sequence). Trimming removed 0 bases at V and 10 bases at J, with 13 bases between. CDR3 loop: CSARDPLEISPLHF. In nucleotides, the CDR3 is TGCAGTGCTAGAGATCCTCTCGAGATCTCACCCCTCCACTTT.

This chain uses TRBV30 with TRBJ1-1; 7 positions match TRBD1. The germline CDR1 and CDR2 sequences are GTSNPN and SVGIG (reference sequence). Germline trimming cut 1 base from V and 4 bases from J; bases unmatched to any gene: 9. This CDR3 has 15 amino acids. The CDR3 protein is CAWSAQQGKSTEAFF. DNA of the CDR3: TGTGCCTGGAGTGCACAACAGGGGAAGAGCACTGAAGCTTTCTTT.

The rearrangement uses TRBV19 and TRBJ2-1; D may be TRBD1 or TRBD2 (6 bases each). V was clipped by 3 bases and J by 10 bases, with 10 bases between them. The CDR3 spans 12 residues. Per the germline V gene, CDR1 is LNHDA and CDR2 is SQIVND (reference sequence). Written as DNA, the CDR3 is TGTGCCAGTAGTATGGGGGGCCCAGAGCAGTTCTTC. Residues: CASSMGGPEQFF.

The chain carries TRBV12-3 or TRBV12-4 and TRBJ1-1; D unclear. The V gene lost 5 bases and the J gene lost 2 bases, with 9 bases spanning the gap. The CDR3 spans 13 residues. The CDR3 bases are TGTGCCAGCAGTCCTACGGTTAACACTGAAGCTTTCTTT. This gives the protein CASSPTVNTEAFF.

The table lists this clonotype with a few counts. The V and J genes are TRBV29-1 and TRBJ1-1; D gene unclear. CDR3 length equals 11 residues. V was pared by 5 bases and J by 10 bases, with 14 bases between. CDR1 and CDR2 (germline): SQVTM, ANQGSEA. CDR3 sequence: CSVTGGAGAFF. Written as DNA, the CDR3 is TGCAGCGTTACGGGCGGTGCTGGAGCTTTCTTT.

This clonotype was found a few times. The chain is built from TRBV12-3 or TRBV12-4 and TRBJ2-7, with D perhaps matching TRBD2 (5 bases). Between the trimmed V and J ends, which lost 8 bases and 2 bases, there was a span of 22 bases. The CDR3 covers 16 residues. The CDR3 DNA follows: TGTGCCAGCCGGAAAGAGGGTATCCTGACGGCCTACGAGCAGTACTTC. It specifies CASRKEGILTAYEQYF.

This clonotype was detected a few times. The DNA for the CDR3 is TGCGCCAGCAGCCCCATTGGCGGGGGCCTAAATGAGCAGTTCTTC. This gives the protein CASSPIGGGLNEQFF. J is TRBJ2-1 and V is TRBV4-1, with D perhaps TRBD2 (7 bases). Germline-derived CDR1 and CDR2 are MGHRA and YSYEKL. This CDR3 is built from 15 residues. Trimming stripped 4 bases from V and 7 bases from J, with 17 bases between.

This rearrangement joins TRBV4-1 to TRBJ2-5; the D gene is possibly TRBD1 (5 bases). Germline loops: CDR1 MGHRA, CDR2 YSYEKL. V shed 6 bases and J shed 1 base, with 15 bases lying between them. The CDR3 consists of 15 residues. The CDR3 DNA reads as TGCGCCAGCAGACCCCCTGTTGACAGCCAAGAGACCCAGTACTTC. It yields the protein CASRPPVDSQETQYF.

This clonotype was seen ten or more times. The DNA of the CDR3 is TGCAGTCCGACCCTGGGGCAGGGAGTCAATGGCTACACCTTC. It codes for CSPTLGQGVNGYTF. V usage is TRBV20-1 and J usage is TRBJ1-2; D is perhaps TRBD1 (5 bases). Germline V CDR1 and CDR2: DFQATT, SNEGSKA (reference sequence). Trimming removed 8 bases from V and 6 bases from J, with 22 bases in between. This CDR3 comprises 14 residues.

This sequence joins TRBV24-1 and TRBJ2-3; 12 bases are a match to TRBD2. The germline CDR1 and CDR2 sequences are KGHDR and SFDVKD. The CDR3 contains 17 residues. With V trimmed by 3 bases and J by 4 bases, 7 bases remained unmatched. The CDR3 DNA sequence: TGTGCCACCAGTGATCCGTTGGGACTAGCGGGCGCAGATACGCAGTATTTT. This translates into CATSDPLGLAGADTQYF.

This sequence joins TRBV18 and TRBJ1-1; 8 bases align to TRBD1. CDR1 is KGHSH and CDR2 is LQKENI in the germline V gene. Germline trimming cut 5 bases from V and 4 bases from J; bases unmatched to any gene: 6. The CDR3 covers 14 residues. The CDR3 region has the DNA TGTGCCAGCTCATCAATCGACAGGGGCACTGAAGCTTTCTTT. Protein product: CASSSIDRGTEAFF. Drawing the rest from reference TRBV18 and TRBJ1-1, the complete variable domain is NAGVMQNPRHLVRRRGQEARLRCSPMKGHSHVYWYRQLPEEGLKFMVYLQKENIIDESGMPKERFSAEFPKEGPSILRIQQVVRGDSAAYFCASSSIDRGTEAFFGQGTRLTVV.

In its sample, this clonotype was seen a few times. V usage is TRBV5-1 and J usage is TRBJ2-4; perhaps TRBD2 as D (6 bases). This CDR3 is built from 15 residues. CDR1 and CDR2 (germline): SGHRS, YFSETQ. The V gene lost 1 base and the J gene lost 2 bases, with 10 bases spanning the gap. DNA for the CDR3: TGCGCCAGCAGCTTGACCGGGACTTCCAAAAACATTCAGTACTTC. This translates into CASSLTGTSKNIQYF.

The chain couples TRBV25-1 to TRBJ2-1; D unclear. The CDR3 loop spans 14 amino acids. In germline, CDR1 is MGHDK, CDR2 SYGVNS. V lost 6 bases to trimming and J lost 0 bases, with 9 bases between them. The CDR3 protein is CASRDRSSYNEQFF. CDR3 bases: TGTGCCAGCAGGGACCGCAGCTCCTACAATGAGCAGTTCTTC.

Concerning this clonotype: Relative to the germline gene, one junction end is altered; a read error may explain this. CDR3 protein: CASSLTGGAYGYTF. CDR3 coding DNA: TGTGCCAGCAGTTTAACAGGGGGCGCGTATGGCTACACCTTC. The chain combines TRBV7-3 with TRBJ1-2; the match to TRBD1 covers 9 bases. Germline CDR1 reads SGHTA; CDR2 reads FQGTGA. The CDR3 totals 14 residues.

This clonotype occurred a few times. The V and J genes are TRBV11-2 and TRBJ2-3; D unresolved. The CDR3 contains 14 residues. The germline V gene has CDR1 SGHAT and CDR2 FQNNGV. V lost 0 bases, J lost 2 bases, and 6 bases lay in between. CDR3 DNA: TGTGCCAGCAGCTTAGATTGGTTCACAGATACGCAGTATTTT. Encoded protein: CASSLDWFTDTQYF.

CDR3 nucleotide sequence: TGCAGTGCTAGGACGCACGGGACCGCCAGCCAAAGGGGGCAGTACTTC. Translated: CSARTHGTASQRGQYF. This chain links TRBV20-1 with TRBJ2-7; the D gene could be TRBD1 or TRBD2 (5 bases each). V lost 3 bases to trimming and J lost 9 bases, with 27 bases between them. The CDR3 sequence is 16 residues long. Germline V gene data show CDR1 as DFQATT and CDR2 as SNEGSKA (reference sequence).

V is TRBV12-3 or TRBV12-4 and J is TRBJ2-2; TRBD2 agrees at 12 bases. This CDR3 is 15 amino acids long. With V trimmed by 5 bases and J by 7 bases, 5 bases remained unmatched. CDR3 bases: TGTGCCAGCAGTCCTAGCGGGAGGGCCATCGGGGAGCTGTTTTTT. It encodes CASSPSGRAIGELFF.

The V and J genes are TRBV4-3 and TRBJ2-1; D is ambiguous. Trimming removed 0 bases at V and 5 bases at J, with 11 bases between. The germline CDR1 and CDR2 sequences are LGHNA and YSLEER. The CDR3 is made up of 15 amino acids. DNA for the CDR3: TGCGCCAGCAGCCAAGACTGGTCTTCGGACAATGAGCAGTTCTTC. Translated, it gives CASSQDWSSDNEQFF.

This clonotype was counted ten times or more. This chain joins TRBV5-1 and TRBJ2-7; tentatively, D is TRBD2 (6 bases). This CDR3 has 16 residues. V shed 4 bases and J shed 7 bases, with 24 bases lying between them. Germline values: CDR1 SGHRS, CDR2 YFSETQ. As DNA, the CDR3 is TGCGCCAGCAGCCGGACTACCCCTAGGCCTACGGATGAGCAGTACTTC. Amino acid sequence: CASSRTTPRPTDEQYF.